This entry is about one T cell receptor beta chain. The antigen remains unidentified. The sample belongs to a study of T cell responses to AZD1222 COVID-19 vaccine. Study conclusions and caveats: Only after the peak T cell response were repertoires sampled. Females outnumbered males among donors, who were mostly white British; clonal diversity was possibly underestimated.

Measured with immunoSEQ multiplex PCR; TCRdb has only the in-frame clones, and not every one. There are about 79,000 clones in the sample; 80% to 90% occur only once, and roughly 28% lies in the top ten. It was second doses at about 4 or about 12 weeks that were pooled. V shed 4 bases, J shed 3 bases, and the junction held 7 bases outside the gene matches. Looked up from germline, CDR1 is SGHRS and CDR2 is YFSETQ. The CDR3 covers 15 residues. Sample: peripheral blood, taken 28 days after the second AZD1222 dose. V usage is TRBV5-1 and J usage is TRBJ2-3, with 8 bases matching TRBD2. This clonotype originated in an adult who received the AZD1222 COVID-19 vaccine. The CDR3 coding sequence is TGCGCCAGCAGCCGACCTAGCGGGCAGACAGATACGCAGTATTTT. Translation: CASSRPSGQTDTQYF.